What follows are 22 T cell receptor beta chains derived from one specimen sequenced in a study of blood T cell repertoires in COVID-19. Assay: immunoSEQ multiplex PCR; the TCRdb copy retains only in-frame clones and omits some. There are some 310,000 clones in the sample; around nine tenths occur only once, and 1% lies in the top ten. The sequencing sample was made of peripheral blood. Source of these receptors: a man between 50 and 59 years old with active or convalescent COVID-19.

The CDR3 sequence is CASRSRGAGETQYF. For the CDR3, the DNA is TGTGCCAGCCGTTCCCGGGGGGCAGGGGAGACCCAGTACTTC. The chain couples TRBV28 to TRBJ2-5; D is possibly TRBD2 (7 bases). The CDR3 runs 14 residues. The germline gives CDR1 MDHEN, CDR2 SYDVKM. The V end was cut by 8 bases, the J end by 5 bases, with 18 bases between.

This chain links TRBV6-1 with TRBJ1-5; TRBD1 is a possible D gene (6 bases). Germline values: CDR1 MNHNS, CDR2 SASEGT. Trimming took off 3 bases at V and 10 bases at J, with 22 bases between the two ends. The CDR3 is 16 amino acids. CDR3 in amino acids: CASSDRPVSSGHPQHF. For the CDR3, the DNA is TGTGCCAGCAGTGACCGGCCGGTCTCTTCGGGACATCCCCAGCATTTT.

The V gene is TRBV5-6, the J gene TRBJ2-5; D is possibly TRBD1 (5 bases). Germline values: CDR1 SGHDT, CDR2 YYEEEE. This CDR3 has 14 amino acids. V was clipped by 0 bases and J by 5 bases, with 11 bases between them. CDR3 DNA: TGTGCCAGCAGCTTGGCCTTAGGGGCTGAGACCCAGTACTTC. It codes for CASSLALGAETQYF.

V and J are TRBV9 and TRBJ2-2; 9 nucleotides align to TRBD1. Germline lookup yields CDR1 SGDLS and CDR2 YYNGEE. This CDR3 contains 14 residues. V shed 3 bases and J 6 bases; nucleotides not matched to a gene: 3. CDR3 DNA: TGTGCCAGCAGCGCTACAGGGGGCCCCGGGGAGCTGTTTTTT. Amino acids: CASSATGGPGELFF.

The chain has TRBV7-9 and TRBJ1-1; D not resolved. Trimming removed 1 base at V and 1 base at J, with 13 bases between. Germline V lookup: CDR1 SEHNR, CDR2 FQNEAQ (reference sequence). CDR3 size: 16 residues. The CDR3 bases are TGTGCCAGCAGCTTAGATCTAGGAGGGTGGAACACTGAAGCTTTCTTT. As protein: CASSLDLGGWNTEAFF.

The chain employs TRBV19 and TRBJ1-5, with 7 bases aligning to TRBD1. Per germline, CDR1 LNHDA and CDR2 SQIVND (reference sequence). With V trimmed by 9 bases and J by 6 bases, 14 bases remained unmatched. The CDR3 totals 15 residues. CDR3 nucleotide sequence: TGTGCCAGCCTAGGGGGCATGGGGGGATCTCAGCCCCAGCATTTT. This encodes CASLGGMGGSQPQHF.

The J gene is TRBJ2-7, the V gene TRBV29-1; TRBD1 aligns across 11 bases. The CDR3 extends over 14 amino acids. Unmatched junction bases numbered 8, after V lost 4 bases and J lost 6 bases. From germline, CDR1 is SQVTM and CDR2 ANQGSEA. The CDR3 loop reads CSVAKAGTGGEQYF. In DNA form, the CDR3 reads TGCAGCGTTGCGAAGGCCGGGACAGGGGGCGAGCAGTACTTC.

J is TRBJ1-5 and V is TRBV19, with TRBD1 matching over 8 bases. CDR1 is LNHDA, CDR2 SQIVND, per germline (reference sequence). With 6 bases clipped from V and 5 bases from J, the junction kept 3 bases outside the gene matches. This CDR3 comprises 13 residues. The CDR3 protein is CASRHRGDQPQHF. The CDR3 nucleotides are TGTGCCAGTAGGCACAGGGGGGATCAGCCCCAGCATTTT.

The genes are TRBV2 and TRBJ1-1, with D maybe TRBD1 (5 bases). CDR1 is SNHLY, CDR2 FYNNEI, per germline. Trimming left V 3 bases short and J 1 base short, with 6 bases between. The CDR3 contains 13 residues. Here the CDR3 reads CASSETANTEAFF. CDR3 DNA sequence: TGTGCCAGCAGTGAGACAGCGAACACTGAAGCTTTCTTT.

The CDR3 is CASRGGQAGNTIYF. CDR3 coding DNA: TGTGCCAGCAGAGGGGGACAAGCTGGAAACACCATATATTTT. This chain links TRBV7-2 with TRBJ1-3, with TRBD1 as a possible D gene (6 bases). The V gene lost 6 bases and the J gene lost 2 bases, with 11 bases spanning the gap. The germline CDR1 and CDR2 sequences are SGHTA and FQGNSA. The CDR3 contains 14 residues. The full variable domain, rest sourced from reference TRBV7-2 and TRBJ1-3, is GAGVSQSPSNKVTEKGKDVELRCDPISGHTALYWYRQSLGQGLEFLIYFQGNSAPDKSGLPSDRFSAERTGGSVSTLTIQRTQQEDSAVYLCASRGGQAGNTIYFGEGSWLTVV.

The rearrangement links TRBV30 to TRBJ1-5, with unresolved D. The CDR3 is made up of 13 amino acids. CDR1 is GTSNPN, CDR2 SVGIG, per germline (reference sequence). Trimming took off 1 base at V and 2 bases at J, with 6 bases between the two ends. In DNA form, the CDR3 reads TGTGCCTGGAGTGCTGCAGGCAATCAGCCCCAGCATTTT. Amino acid sequence: CAWSAAGNQPQHF.

The gene calls are TRBV19 and TRBJ2-5; 8 positions agree with TRBD1. The J segment lost 4 bases and the V segment lost 4 bases, leaving 11 bases of the junction unmatched. The germline CDR1 and CDR2 sequences are LNHDA and SQIVND (reference sequence). This CDR3 region has 16 residues. The DNA of the CDR3 is TGTGCCAGTAGTACCCGTGGACAGGGAAGGCCAGAGACCCAGTACTTC. Its protein product is CASSTRGQGRPETQYF.

V gene TRBV6-5 combines with J gene TRBJ2-1; no clear D gene. CDR3 length: 15 amino acids. CDR1 and CDR2 from the germline V gene are MNHEY and SVGAGI. Trimming took off 6 bases at V and 2 bases at J, with 14 bases between the two ends. The CDR3 DNA reads as TGTGCCAGCAGAAAAACGGGTGATCCCTACAATGAGCAGTTCTTC. Amino acids: CASRKTGDPYNEQFF.

V usage is TRBV28 and J usage is TRBJ1-4, with D maybe TRBD1 (5 bases). Germline V gene sequence: CDR1 MDHEN, CDR2 SYDVKM. V gave up 5 bases and J gave up 1 base, with 11 bases separating them. There are 15 residues in the CDR3. The CDR3: CASSQAGRTNEKLFF. The CDR3 DNA is TGTGCCAGCAGTCAAGCAGGGCGAACTAATGAAAAACTGTTTTTT.

This rearrangement joins TRBV19 to TRBJ1-1, with 12 positions matching TRBD1. The CDR3 is 16 residues long. V lost 6 bases and J lost 0; bases outside the gene matches: 5. Germline-derived CDR1 and CDR2 are LNHDA and SQIVND (reference sequence). CDR3: CASRDGTGGLNTEAFF. The CDR3 DNA reads TGTGCCAGTAGGGACGGGACAGGGGGCCTGAACACTGAAGCTTTCTTT.

The J gene is TRBJ1-3, the V gene TRBV7-9, with D tentatively TRBD1 (5 bases). Trimming pared 8 bases from V and 0 bases from J, leaving 20 bases between. Germline V lookup: CDR1 SEHNR, CDR2 FQNEAQ (reference sequence). CDR3 size: 17 residues. Here the CDR3 reads CASADPRRQSSGNTIYF. For the CDR3, the DNA is TGTGCCAGCGCGGACCCCAGAAGACAGAGCTCTGGAAACACCATATATTTT.

The chain is built from TRBV28 and TRBJ1-2; a possible D gene is TRBD1 (5 bases). The germline V and J ends were trimmed by 9 bases and 0 bases, with 14 bases remaining between them. From germline, CDR1 is MDHEN and CDR2 SYDVKM. The CDR3 is 14 residues long. CDR3 in DNA: TGTGCCAGTCAGATGGACACTCCTAACTATGGCTACACCTTC. Translated, it gives CASQMDTPNYGYTF.

The chain recombines TRBV29-1 with TRBJ1-2; possible D gene TRBD1, 6 bases. The V end was cut by 0 bases, the J end by 3 bases, with 14 bases between. Germline CDR1 and CDR2: SQVTM and ANQGSEA. This CDR3 comprises 15 residues. The CDR3 region has the DNA TGCAGCGTTGAAGAGCCAGGGGCAATTTACTATGGCTACACCTTC. Its protein product is CSVEEPGAIYYGYTF.

This sequence joins TRBV6-6 and TRBJ2-5; D may be TRBD1 (6 bases). Deletions cut 5 bases from V and 4 bases from J, with 11 bases between. CDR1 is MNHNY and CDR2 is SVGAGI in the germline V gene (reference sequence). This CDR3 has 13 residues. The CDR3 region is CASSPGHVETQYF. CDR3 nucleotide sequence: TGTGCCAGCAGTCCGGGACACGTAGAGACCCAGTACTTC.

This chain links TRBV7-3 with TRBJ2-1; 13 bases fit TRBD2. The trim removed 3 bases at V and 8 bases at J, leaving 16 bases unmatched. Germline lookup yields CDR1 SGHTA and CDR2 FQGTGA. The CDR3 sequence is 19 residues long. The CDR3 loop is CASSFMPGLAGNVDDEQFF. Here the CDR3 DNA reads TGTGCCAGCAGCTTCATGCCGGGACTAGCGGGGAACGTCGACGATGAGCAGTTCTTC.

V gene TRBV27 combines with J gene TRBJ1-2; 12 bases align to TRBD1. The CDR3 has 15 residues. The germline V gene encodes CDR1 MNHEY and CDR2 SMNVEV (reference sequence). V was pared by 2 bases and J by 3 bases, with 1 base of the junction left unmatched. DNA of the CDR3: TGTGCCAGCAGTTTAGGGACAGGGGGCGACTATGGCTACACCTTC. This translates into CASSLGTGGDYGYTF.

The J gene is TRBJ1-6, the V gene TRBV2, with 9 bases identical to TRBD1. This CDR3 region has 19 residues. CDR1 is SNHLY and CDR2 is FYNNEI in the germline V gene. The V and J ends lost 6 bases and 3 bases, in that order; junction bases with no gene match: 15. The CDR3 nucleotides read TGTGCCAGCAGGGACTCCGGGACAGGGTCCCTTCTCTATAATTCACCCCTCCACTTT. Encoded protein: CASRDSGTGSLLYNSPLHF.